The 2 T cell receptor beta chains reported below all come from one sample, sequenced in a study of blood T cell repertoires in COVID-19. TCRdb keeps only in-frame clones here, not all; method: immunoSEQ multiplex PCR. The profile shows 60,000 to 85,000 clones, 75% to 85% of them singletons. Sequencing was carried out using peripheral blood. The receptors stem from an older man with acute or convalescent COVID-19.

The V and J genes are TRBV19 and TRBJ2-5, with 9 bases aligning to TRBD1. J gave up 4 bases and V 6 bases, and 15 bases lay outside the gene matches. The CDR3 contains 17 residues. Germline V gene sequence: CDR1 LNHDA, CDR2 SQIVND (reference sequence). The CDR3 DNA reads TGTGCCAGTAGAGGGGACAGGGTAGGCCGAGGGCGAGAGACCCAGTACTTC. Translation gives CASRGDRVGRGRETQYF. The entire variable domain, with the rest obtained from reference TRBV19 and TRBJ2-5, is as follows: DGGITQSPKYLFRKEGQNVTLSCEQNLNHDAMYWYRQDPGQGLRLIYYSQIVNDFQKGDIAEGYSVSREKKESFPLTVTSAQKNPTAFYLCASRGDRVGRGRETQYFGPGTRLLVL.

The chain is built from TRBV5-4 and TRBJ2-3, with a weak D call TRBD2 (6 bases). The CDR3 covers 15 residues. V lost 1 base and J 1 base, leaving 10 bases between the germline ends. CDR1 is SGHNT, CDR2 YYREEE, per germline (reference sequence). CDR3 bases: TGTGCCAGCAGCTTGCCTAGCGATCGCACAGATACGCAGTATTTT. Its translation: CASSLPSDRTDTQYF.